These T cell receptor beta chains were read from a single sample in a study of blood T cell repertoires in COVID-19. The method was immunoSEQ multiplex PCR; TCRdb's version includes in-frame clones alone and lacks a portion of them. The sample contains about 18,000 clones, more than 70% of which appear only once. Input material: peripheral blood. These receptors were obtained from a man aged 40-50 years with active COVID-19. Both conserved end residues are part of each CDR3. The order of the fields is V gene, D gene, clone size, J gene, CDR3 DNA, CDR3 protein. D genes are given only for firm matches. Clone size is stated in some rows and not others, as once, few, many or a class when expanded.

v_gene: TRBV29-1
d_gene: .
abundance: few
j_gene: TRBJ1-1
CDR3nt: TGCAGCGCCTATACAGGATATGAAGCTTTCTTT
CDR3aa: CSAYTGYEAFF

v_gene: TRBV6-5
d_gene: .
abundance: .
j_gene: TRBJ2-7
CDR3nt: TGTGCCAGCAGCCCCGGAGTGACGCGGAACTACGAGCAGTACTTC
CDR3aa: CASSPGVTRNYEQYF

v_gene: TRBV7-6
d_gene: TRBD1
abundance: .
j_gene: TRBJ1-4
CDR3nt: TGTGCCAGCAGCTTCCGGGGACAGGGTAGGGAAAAACTGTTTTTT
CDR3aa: CASSFRGQGREKLFF

v_gene: TRBV5-1
d_gene: TRBD2
abundance: .
j_gene: TRBJ2-1
CDR3nt: TGCGCCAGCAGACAGGGACTAGGCTCCTACAATGAGCAGTTCTTC
CDR3aa: CASRQGLGSYNEQFF

v_gene: TRBV3-1/TRBV3-2
d_gene: .
abundance: .
j_gene: TRBJ2-4
CDR3nt: TGTGCCAGCAGCCAAGGGGCAGGAAACATTCAGTACTTC
CDR3aa: CASSQGAGNIQYF

v_gene: TRBV12-5
d_gene: TRBD2
abundance: .
j_gene: TRBJ2-5
CDR3nt: TGTGCTAGTGGTATCCAGAGCGGGAGCCTCCGAGAGACCCAGTACTTC
CDR3aa: CASGIQSGSLRETQYF

v_gene: TRBV7-9
d_gene: TRBD1
abundance: .
j_gene: TRBJ1-5
CDR3nt: TGTGCCAGCAGCCAGGACAGGGGACCTCTTTATCAGCCCCAGCATTTT
CDR3aa: CASSQDRGPLYQPQHF

v_gene: TRBV3-1/TRBV3-2
d_gene: .
abundance: .
j_gene: TRBJ2-1
CDR3nt: TGTGCCAGCAGCCAAGATCTTAGCAATGAGCAGTTCTTC
CDR3aa: CASSQDLSNEQFF

v_gene: TRBV10-2
d_gene: .
abundance: .
j_gene: TRBJ1-1
CDR3nt: TGCGCCAGCAGTGATTTCGGGGGGATGAACACTGAAGCTTTCTTT
CDR3aa: CASSDFGGMNTEAFF

v_gene: TRBV5-6
d_gene: .
abundance: few
j_gene: TRBJ2-1
CDR3nt: TGTGCCAGCCGAGCGGGTAACAATGAGCAGTTCTTC
CDR3aa: CASRAGNNEQFF

v_gene: TRBV24-1
d_gene: TRBD1
abundance: .
j_gene: TRBJ1-4
CDR3nt: TGTGCCACCAGTGACCAAGGCCGGACAGGGGGCGGGCGGGAACTGTTTTTT
CDR3aa: CATSDQGRTGGGRELFF

v_gene: TRBV11-3
d_gene: TRBD1
abundance: .
j_gene: TRBJ2-3
CDR3nt: TGTGCCAGCAGCGAGGGTACAGGGGGCCCAGATACGCAGTATTTT
CDR3aa: CASSEGTGGPDTQYF

v_gene: TRBV5-6
d_gene: TRBD2
abundance: .
j_gene: TRBJ2-3
CDR3nt: TGTGCCAGCAGCTTCGGGCGGGAGGACACAGATACGCAGTATTTT
CDR3aa: CASSFGREDTDTQYF

v_gene: TRBV7-2
d_gene: TRBD2
abundance: once
j_gene: TRBJ2-1
CDR3nt: TGTGCCAGCCGACTAGCGGGAAAAAGGGGCTCCTACAATGAGCAGTTCTTC
CDR3aa: CASRLAGKRGSYNEQFF

v_gene: TRBV7-9
d_gene: .
abundance: .
j_gene: TRBJ1-5
CDR3nt: TGTGCCAGCAGCTCAGGTTTATTTCAGCCCCAGCATTTT
CDR3aa: CASSSGLFQPQHF

v_gene: TRBV19
d_gene: TRBD2
abundance: .
j_gene: TRBJ2-1
CDR3nt: TGTGCCAGTAGTAATAGCGGGAGGGCCGTTAATGAGCAGTTCTTC
CDR3aa: CASSNSGRAVNEQFF

v_gene: TRBV10-2
d_gene: TRBD1
abundance: .
j_gene: TRBJ1-6
CDR3nt: TGCGCCAGCAGCCACGACAGGGACGGATCACCCCTCCACTTT
CDR3aa: CASSHDRDGSPLHF

v_gene: TRBV19
d_gene: TRBD1
abundance: .
j_gene: TRBJ1-1
CDR3nt: TGTGCCAGTAACACACAACAGGGGATTCAGGCTGAAGCTTTCTTT
CDR3aa: CASNTQQGIQAEAFF

v_gene: TRBV4-3
d_gene: .
abundance: .
j_gene: TRBJ2-2
CDR3nt: TGCGCCAGCAGCCAAGATCGACGGGGCACCGGGGAGCTGTTTTTT
CDR3aa: CASSQDRRGTGELFF

v_gene: TRBV19
d_gene: TRBD1
abundance: .
j_gene: TRBJ1-5
CDR3nt: TGTGCCAGTACCTCGGGACAGGGTAGAGGCAATCAGCCCCAGCATTTT
CDR3aa: CASTSGQGRGNQPQHF

v_gene: TRBV27
d_gene: .
abundance: few
j_gene: TRBJ2-5
CDR3nt: TGTGCCAGCAGTCGGGGGGCCCCCCAAGAGACCCAGTACTTC
CDR3aa: CASSRGAPQETQYF

v_gene: TRBV6-2/TRBV6-3
d_gene: .
abundance: once
j_gene: TRBJ1-1
CDR3nt: TGTGCCAGCAGTTACGCAGGGGAGTACACTGAAGCTTTCTTT
CDR3aa: CASSYAGEYTEAFF

v_gene: TRBV7-3
d_gene: TRBD2
abundance: .
j_gene: TRBJ2-7
CDR3nt: TGTGCCAGCAGCTTAGGGGGGGACTACGAGCAGTACTTC
CDR3aa: CASSLGGDYEQYF

v_gene: TRBV7-9
d_gene: .
abundance: few
j_gene: TRBJ2-1
CDR3nt: TGTGCCAGCAGCAATTGGGACTGGCTGAGCTCCTACAATGAGCAGTTCTTC
CDR3aa: CASSNWDWLSSYNEQFF

v_gene: TRBV14
d_gene: TRBD1
abundance: .
j_gene: TRBJ1-2
CDR3nt: TGTGCCAGCAGCCAGGGACAGAACTATGGCTACACCTTC
CDR3aa: CASSQGQNYGYTF